This TCR beta chain was sequenced for a study of shared clonotypes between healthy human individuals (dated by TCRdb to 2020 to 2022). Study-level background: The cohort included three men and a couple of women between 18 and 49 years of age. For each donor, three plates each were used for CD4 naive and CD4 memory, two plates were used for CD8 naive, and one plate was used for CD8 memory. Blood TCR repertoires of about 5 healthy adults were deeply sequenced to estimate repertoire size and the extent of clonotype sharing between individuals. To increase sequencing depth and limit assay-specific biases, TCR repertoire library preparation and sequencing were carried out by different laboratories using diverse techniques. Per donor, leukapheresis produced somewhere between about 0.9 and 10 billion PBMCs.

Comments on this clone: Which antigen it targets is not known. No base quality values were provided; no much bigger clone lies one nucleotide off.

CD8 naive samples were obtained by positive selection for CCR7 among CD45RO-negative cells, yielding a CD45RA+CCR7+ population from which TemRA cells were excluded. Healthy HIV-negative adults with no recently reported acute infections or vaccinations were included as donors. Every donor was a Caucasian adult living in Nashville, Tennessee, USA. Blood was obtained by leukapheresis, after which PBMCs were separated by Ficoll-Histopaque density gradient centrifugation and cryopreserved in liquid nitrogen vapor phase. Analytical flow cytometry was used to check the purity and quantity of every magnetically sorted T cell population. From each sorted fraction, genomic DNA was isolated and quantified by UV absorbance on a Nanodrop 2000c. Using the deep immunoSEQ assay, TCR CDR3 regions were amplified from genomic DNA by multiplex PCR. Genomic DNA extracted from each cell subset was distributed evenly over all wells of several immunoSEQ 96-well plates, and each plate served as one replicate. For sorted subsets, 150 to 250 ng of genomic DNA, equivalent to 25,000 to 30,000 T cell genomes, went into each replicate PCR. Purified libraries were quantified with a Qubit 3.0 fluorometer, sized on a Bioanalyzer 2100, and re-quantified with the KAPA Library Quantification kit. Every immunoSEQ 96-well plate was sequenced on a separate single-read 150-cycle Illumina NextSeq 550 flow cell. Per the authors' processing: Because the immunoSEQ output included only junctional sequences and no quality scores, the filtering could not be the same as the filtering used for full-length reads. Sequences were annotated with PyIR, a Python wrapper for IgBLAST v1.9, and V/J genes and CDR3 were assigned using IMGT germline references. Any read was removed if the V/J assignment was weak (E-value above 1e-6), the CDR3 was missing, or the read contained stop codons, out-of-frame junctions, or ambiguous translated residues. V3J clonotypes were defined as sequences sharing the same inferred V gene, J gene, and CDR3 amino acid sequence. The percentage overlap between two repertoires was calculated by dividing the number of shared unique clonotypes by the size of the smaller repertoire. Three approaches were used to assess repertoire richness: RTK rarefaction, the Chao1 estimator, and Recon v2.1 estimates of unobserved clonotypes. Generation probabilities were computed with OLGA for all TCRbeta clonotypes obtained by the gDNA method from several donors. TCRdb's version of the immuneACCESS table is confined to in-frame rearrangements and falls short of the full clone set. An unresolved V gene accounts for under half of the shortfall where checked; the remainder is of unknown origin. V and J calls plus clone size are reproduced from that table; the DNA served to infer D and trimming. This sample has about 2.1 million clones in its table, and about 92% of those were observed once. Clones ranked in the top ten supply about 1.8% of the sample.

Clipping removes 4 bases from V and 9 bases from J, with 6 as the unmatched junction base count. Based on the germline V gene (reference sequence), the CDR1 and CDR2 sequences are MNHEY and SMNVEV. Spanning cysteine to phenylalanine, the CDR3 consists of 14 amino acids. The sequence is cut down to CDR3 DNA, 42 bases in frame from base 1. Here is what the overall study found, with its caveats: Sampling was restricted to blood, and TCR repertoires in tissue are likely to differ from TCR repertoires in blood. Higher generation probabilities were observed for clonotypes shared by all four sorted-subset donors than for non-shared clonotypes. When a few donors were compared, the shared fraction of clonotypes was approximately 5% for naive CD4, approximately 3.3% for naive CD8, more than 2% for memory CD4, and about 0.36% for memory CD8. Incomplete sequencing was indicated by rarefaction of sorted-subset datasets, despite the large sequencing depth. Estimated clonotype richness was generally larger for naive than for memory subsets. Pairwise subsampling led to the expectation that sequencing depth would affect the degree of clonotype sharing among donors. Because the study included only a small number of donors, the genetic and exposure-history diversity represented was limited.

The source material was naive CD8+ T cells from PBMCs. This specimen's cell subset or site label, interpreted: CD45RA+CCR7+. Recombination linked TRBV27 to TRBJ1-6; 7 of the junction bases match TRBD1. The receptor's source is a man aged 18 to 29 in good health. Some clones in this sample may be carry-over from other donors' samples. The DNA sequence is TGTGCCAGCAGTTGGACAGGTGACGGTTCACCCCTCCACTTT. The translation is CASSWTGDGSPLHF.